This TCR beta chain was captured by sequencing in a study of OX40 agonist ivuxolimab in advanced cancers. Study details: Ivuxolimab is an agonistic anti-OX40 (CD134) antibody, and patients were treated with it. Overall study results and limits: The authors also found low normalized T-cell clonal expansion in some nonresponders.

TCRdb's table, derived via immunoSEQ multiplex PCR, lists solely in-frame clones and lacks some. The table lists 30,000 to 40,000 clones, roughly 80% of them singletons. This CDR3 has 15 residues. Germline V gene lookup returns CDR1 MDHEN and CDR2 SYDVKM. The junction had 13 bases not matched to a gene; V was cut back by 7 bases and J by 7 bases. With respect to this clone: The antigen remains unidentified.

The TCR was taken from an adult with an advanced solid tumor such as melanoma, head and neck, liver or kidney cancer. Sample: CD4+ or CD8+ T cells sorted from blood, taken in a trial of the OX40 agonist ivuxolimab. V usage is TRBV28 and J usage is TRBJ1-5; 7 positions agree with TRBD1. In nucleotides, the CDR3 is TGTGCCAGCAACCGAAGACAGGGCCCTAGCCAGCCCCAGCATTTT. It yields the protein CASNRRQGPSQPQHF.